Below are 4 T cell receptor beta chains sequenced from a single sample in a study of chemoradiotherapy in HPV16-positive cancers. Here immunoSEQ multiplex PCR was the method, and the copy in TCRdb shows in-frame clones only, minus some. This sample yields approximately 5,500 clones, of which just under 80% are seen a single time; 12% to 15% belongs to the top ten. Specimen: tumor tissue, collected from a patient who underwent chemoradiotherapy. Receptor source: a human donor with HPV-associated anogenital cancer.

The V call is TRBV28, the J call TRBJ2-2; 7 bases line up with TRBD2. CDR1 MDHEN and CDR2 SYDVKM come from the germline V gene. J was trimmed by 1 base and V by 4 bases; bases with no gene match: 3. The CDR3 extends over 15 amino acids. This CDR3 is CASSSRGRNTGELFF. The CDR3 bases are TGTGCCAGCAGTTCGCGGGGGAGGAACACCGGGGAGCTGTTTTTT. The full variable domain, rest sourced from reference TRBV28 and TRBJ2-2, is DVKVTQSSRYLVKRTGEKVFLECVQDMDHENMFWYRQDPGLGLRLIYFSYDVKMKEKGDIPEGYSVSREKKERFSLILESASTNQTSMYLCASSSRGRNTGELFFGEGSRLTVL.

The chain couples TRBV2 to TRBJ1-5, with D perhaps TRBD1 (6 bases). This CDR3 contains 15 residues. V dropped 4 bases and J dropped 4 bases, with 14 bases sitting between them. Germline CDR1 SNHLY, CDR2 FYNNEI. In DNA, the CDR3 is TGTGCCAGCAGTGCCAGGGAAGGGGGGAATCAGCCCCAGCATTTT. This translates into CASSAREGGNQPQHF. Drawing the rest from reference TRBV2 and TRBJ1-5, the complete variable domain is EPEVTQTPSHQVTQMGQEVILRCVPISNHLYFYWYRQILGQKVEFLVSFYNNEISEKSEIFDDQFSVERPDGSNFTLKIRSTKLEDSAMYFCASSAREGGNQPQHFGDGTRLSIL.

The CDR3 region has the DNA TGTGCCAGCTTAAGCACCGCGTACCAAGAGACCCAGTACTTC. Residues: CASLSTAYQETQYF. The chain employs TRBV2 and TRBJ2-5; D gene ambiguous. This CDR3 is built from 14 residues. The ends were cut back, 8 bases at V and 0 bases at J, with 13 bases in the middle. Germline V gives CDR1 SNHLY, CDR2 FYNNEI.

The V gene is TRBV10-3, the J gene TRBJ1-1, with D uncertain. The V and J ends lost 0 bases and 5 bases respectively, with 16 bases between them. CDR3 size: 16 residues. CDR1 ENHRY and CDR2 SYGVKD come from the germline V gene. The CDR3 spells CAISESGWGGGTEAFF. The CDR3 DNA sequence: TGTGCCATCAGTGAGTCAGGGTGGGGTGGCGGGACTGAAGCTTTCTTT.